The rows below give T cell receptor beta chains drawn from one sample of a study of OX40 agonist ivuxolimab in advanced cancers. Some clones are missing from TCRdb's copy, which holds only in-frame ones; the method was immunoSEQ multiplex PCR. The table records 55,000 to 65,000 clones, roughly 85% of them present only once. Source: CD4+ or CD8+ T cells sorted from blood, taken in a trial of the OX40 agonist ivuxolimab. The source is an adult with an advanced solid tumor such as melanoma, head and neck, liver or kidney cancer. The CDR3 runs from the conserved cysteine through the conserved F or W. The D gene is left open where the match is weak. For some rows the clone size is stated as once, few or many, or as a class when expanded; others skip it.

TRBV7-8,TRBJ2-1,TRBD2,-,CASSAASGGRLMDEQFF,TGTGCCAGCAGCGCCGCCAGCGGGGGCCGTTTAATGGATGAGCAGTTCTTC
TRBV5-4,TRBJ2-1,TRBD1,-,CASSLWTGNEQFF,TGTGCCAGCAGCCTTTGGACAGGGAACGAGCAGTTCTTC
TRBV2,TRBJ2-7,TRBD2,-,CATGTSFYEQYF,TGTGCCACCGGGACTAGTTTCTACGAGCAGTACTTC
TRBV27,TRBJ2-3,TRBD1,-,CASSLSGTGGFDTQYF,TGTGCCAGCAGTTTATCCGGGACAGGGGGCTTCGATACGCAGTATTTT
TRBV19,TRBJ1-1,-,-,CASTLTGWTEAFF,TGTGCCAGTACCCTCACAGGGTGGACTGAAGCTTTCTTT
TRBV5-4,TRBJ2-7,-,-,CASSPPGDYEQYF,TGTGCCAGCAGCCCACCTGGGGACTACGAGCAGTACTTC
TRBV28,TRBJ1-1,-,-,CASRVSERNTEAFF,TGTGCCAGCAGGGTGAGCGAGAGGAACACTGAAGCTTTCTTT
TRBV27,TRBJ2-2,-,-,CASQARQAWNTGELFF,TGTGCCAGCCAGGCAAGGCAGGCGTGGAACACCGGGGAGCTGTTTTTT
TRBV7-8,TRBJ1-3,TRBD1,-,CASSWTGVGNTIYF,TGTGCCAGCAGTTGGACAGGGGTTGGAAACACCATATATTTT
TRBV6-1,TRBJ2-5,TRBD1,-,CASSEAMTGGWETQYF,TGTGCCAGCAGTGAAGCTATGACAGGGGGTTGGGAGACCCAGTACTTC
TRBV5-3,TRBJ1-2,-,-,CARSWTGPNYGYTF,TGTGCCAGAAGCTGGACCGGCCCGAACTATGGCTACACCTTC
TRBV2,TRBJ1-1,-,-,CASSKQRNTEAFF,TGTGCCAGCAGTAAACAGAGGAACACTGAAGCTTTCTTT
TRBV7-9,TRBJ2-6,-,-,CASSLRAGRPSGANVLTF,TGTGCCAGCAGCTTAAGGGCAGGGCGCCCCTCTGGGGCCAACGTCCTGACTTTC
TRBV6-5,TRBJ1-6,TRBD1,-,CASSPGTEYSPLHF,TGTGCCAGCAGTCCCGGGACAGAATATTCACCCCTCCACTTT
TRBV7-2,TRBJ2-7,TRBD2,-,CASSLDGGGASSTSYEQYF,TGTGCCAGCAGCTTAGATGGCGGGGGGGCGTCTTCGACCTCCTACGAGCAGTACTTC
TRBV28,TRBJ2-1,-,few,CASRPRPGVPDEQFF,TGTGCCAGCAGACCTAGGCCGGGAGTCCCTGATGAGCAGTTCTTC
TRBV6-1,TRBJ1-5,-,-,CASSVAGPQPQHF,TGTGCCAGCAGTGTGGCAGGGCCTCAGCCCCAGCATTTT
TRBV7-9,TRBJ2-1,-,-,CASSLDLQGSGNEQFF,TGTGCCAGCAGCTTAGATCTGCAGGGTTCGGGCAATGAGCAGTTCTTC
TRBV10-3,TRBJ2-7,-,-,CAISKGGRALEQYF,TGTGCCATCAGTAAGGGGGGGAGGGCCCTCGAGCAGTACTTC
TRBV11-2,TRBJ2-3,TRBD2,-,CASSFSGGDTQYF,TGTGCCAGCAGCTTCAGCGGGGGGGATACGCAGTATTTT
TRBV7-9,TRBJ1-6,TRBD1,-,CASSGTGEDSPLHF,TGTGCCAGCAGCGGGACAGGGGAGGATTCACCCCTCCACTTT
TRBV6-5,TRBJ2-7,-,-,CASSYRRDSYEQYF,TGTGCCAGCAGTTACCGGAGGGACTCCTACGAGCAGTACTTC
TRBV9,TRBJ1-6,-,-,CASSPRGGLSPLHF,TGTGCCAGCAGCCCACGGGGGGGGCTCTCACCCCTCCACTTT
TRBV9,TRBJ1-2,-,-,CASSVDRANYGYTF,TGTGCCAGCAGCGTCGACAGAGCTAACTATGGCTACACCTTC
TRBV6-1,TRBJ1-4,TRBD1,-,CASSDDRGAPLFF,TGTGCCAGCAGCGACGACAGGGGGGCTCCACTGTTTTTT
TRBV2,TRBJ2-1,TRBD2,-,CASSRGLAGGYNEQFF,TGTGCCAGCAGCCGCGGACTAGCGGGGGGGTACAATGAGCAGTTCTTC
TRBV28,TRBJ2-1,-,-,CASSRDSQLEQFF,TGTGCCAGCAGCCGGGACTCACAATTGGAGCAGTTCTTC
TRBV5-6,TRBJ1-1,-,-,CASSLLGRMNTEAFF,TGTGCCAGCAGCTTGTTGGGACGGATGAACACTGAAGCTTTCTTT
TRBV7-9,TRBJ1-4,TRBD1,-,CASSRQGEEKLFF,TGTGCCAGCAGCCGACAGGGGGAAGAAAAACTGTTTTTT
TRBV28,TRBJ2-7,-,-,CASSGRGREQYF,TGTGCCAGCAGTGGCAGGGGTAGGGAGCAGTACTTC
TRBV28,TRBJ1-4,-,-,CASIGGQGSEKLFF,TGTGCCAGCATCGGGGGCCAGGGAAGTGAAAAACTGTTTTTT
TRBV11-2,TRBJ1-5,-,-,CASSLGQNSNQPQHF,TGTGCCAGCAGCTTAGGGCAGAATAGCAATCAGCCCCAGCATTTT
TRBV6-1,TRBJ2-1,-,-,CASSEGAAYNEQFF,TGTGCCAGCAGTGAGGGGGCAGCCTACAATGAGCAGTTCTTC
TRBV6-5,TRBJ1-6,-,-,CASSYSTGARGPLHF,TGTGCCAGCAGTTACTCGACGGGGGCGCGCGGACCCCTCCACTTT
TRBV2,TRBJ1-3,-,-,CASRVGAVSGNTIYF,TGTGCCAGCAGGGTAGGGGCCGTCTCTGGAAACACCATATATTTT
TRBV19,TRBJ1-5,TRBD1,-,CASSSSGTGPGPQHF,TGTGCCAGTAGTTCCTCCGGGACAGGCCCAGGGCCCCAGCATTTT
TRBV19,TRBJ1-2,TRBD1,-,CASSIDGTGGGYTF,TGTGCCAGTAGTATAGATGGGACAGGCGGTGGCTACACCTTC
TRBV28,TRBJ2-7,-,-,CASSSTSPLGLGYEQYF,TGTGCCAGCAGCTCAACTAGCCCTCTGGGGTTGGGCTACGAGCAGTACTTC
TRBV28,TRBJ1-5,-,-,CASSHIMGDLSDWSNQPQHF,TGTGCCAGCAGTCACATCATGGGGGATTTGTCTGATTGGAGCAATCAGCCCCAGCATTTT
TRBV7-8,TRBJ2-2,-,-,CASSLSYVGGHSNTGELFF,TGTGCCAGCAGCTTATCTTACGTGGGGGGACACTCGAACACCGGGGAGCTGTTTTTT
TRBV6-6,TRBJ2-3,-,-,CASSYGGSLGGDTQYF,TGTGCCAGCAGTTACGGAGGCAGTCTAGGTGGAGATACGCAGTATTTT
TRBV5-1,TRBJ2-6,-,-,CASSPPGSGANVLTF,TGCGCCAGCAGCCCCCCTGGCTCTGGGGCCAACGTCCTGACTTTC
TRBV10-3,TRBJ1-3,-,-,CAIRVEAGHTIYF,TGTGCCATCAGGGTCGAGGCCGGGCACACCATATATTTT
TRBV7-6,TRBJ2-6,-,-,CASSRDLSGANVLTF,TGTGCCAGCAGCAGAGACTTATCTGGGGCCAACGTCCTGACTTTC
TRBV7-6,TRBJ2-3,TRBD2,-,CASSSLQPGSSGRGTQYF,TGTGCCAGCAGCTCGCTCCAACCTGGATCTAGCGGGAGAGGTACGCAGTATTTT
TRBV7-6,TRBJ2-5,TRBD1,-,CASSLVPDRGRETQYF,TGTGCCAGCAGCTTAGTGCCGGACAGGGGGCGGGAGACCCAGTACTTC
TRBV7-9,TRBJ2-1,-,-,CASSLEKPGPSYNEQFF,TGTGCCAGCAGCTTAGAGAAGCCAGGCCCTTCCTACAATGAGCAGTTCTTC
TRBV28,TRBJ1-5,-,-,CAEGRDSNQPQHF,TGTGCCGAGGGGAGGGATAGCAATCAGCCCCAGCATTTT
TRBV6-1,TRBJ1-1,TRBD1,-,CASRVGQVVEAFF,TGTGCCAGCAGAGTGGGACAGGTGGTTGAAGCTTTCTTT
TRBV2,TRBJ1-4,TRBD1,-,CASRQGVGEKLFF,TGTGCCAGCAGGCAGGGGGTCGGAGAAAAACTGTTTTTT